A single sample gave rise to the 27 T cell receptor beta chains below, sequenced in a study of T cell responses to AZD1222 COVID-19 vaccine. Clones were read by immunoSEQ multiplex PCR, and TCRdb kept only the in-frame ones, dropping some. The sample carries approximately 120,000 clones, roughly nine tenths recorded once. Material: peripheral blood, obtained on day 0 of AZD1222 vaccination. Every receptor here comes from an adult in good health.

The rearrangement joins TRBV6-5 to TRBJ2-7, with a weak D call TRBD2 (5 bases). V was shortened by 7 bases and J by 0 bases, with 16 bases between the two germline ends. CDR3 length: 15 amino acids. Germline V gene sequence: CDR1 MNHEY, CDR2 SVGAGI. CDR3 residues: CASTPRLLSSYEQYF. The DNA for the CDR3 is TGTGCCAGCACCCCCCGACTACTAAGCTCCTACGAGCAGTACTTC.

In regard to this clone: The sample carries other DNA sequences with the same CDR3. CDR3 sequence: CASSPGRGNIQYF. In nucleotides, the CDR3 is TGTGCCAGCAGTCCAGGACGTGGAAACATTCAGTACTTC. The chain combines TRBV6-5 with TRBJ2-4, with unresolved D. The length of the CDR3 is 13 residues. The germline V gene has CDR1 MNHEY and CDR2 SVGAGI. V dropped 5 bases and J dropped 6 bases, with 11 bases sitting between them.

The chain links TRBV6-5 to TRBJ2-1; 8 positions match TRBD2. Looked up from germline, CDR1 is MNHEY and CDR2 is SVGAGI. The V gene end was trimmed by 8 bases and the J gene end by 2 bases; junction bases not matched to a gene: 5. This CDR3 contains 14 residues. CDR3 bases: TGTGCCAGCTCGGCGGGAGGACCCTACAATGAGCAGTTCTTC. Translating gives CASSAGGPYNEQFF.

This clone was observed once. V usage is TRBV5-1 and J usage is TRBJ2-1, with 9 bases that match TRBD2. With V trimmed by 0 bases and J by 5 bases, 6 bases remained unmatched. Looked up from germline, CDR1 is SGHRS and CDR2 is YFSETQ. The CDR3 is 16 residues long. This CDR3 reads CASSLVSGGGHNEQFF. DNA for the CDR3: TGCGCCAGCAGCTTGGTTAGCGGGGGCGGACACAATGAGCAGTTCTTC.

CDR3 sequence: CASSLGPPNSPLHF. DNA of the CDR3: TGTGCCAGCAGCTTAGGTCCCCCTAATTCACCCCTCCACTTT. J is TRBJ1-6 and V is TRBV7-9; D is unclear. V lost 1 base and J 6 bases, leaving 7 bases between the germline ends. CDR1 and CDR2 (germline): SEHNR, FQNEAQ (reference sequence). The length of the CDR3 is 14 residues.

This rearrangement joins TRBV3-1 (or the pseudogene TRBV3-2) to TRBJ1-1, with D possibly TRBD1 on 5 matching bases. V lost 4 bases and J lost 10, with 16 bases in between. CDR3 length equals 13 residues. Germline loops: CDR1 LGHDT, CDR2 YNNKEL (reference sequence). The DNA of the CDR3 is TGTGCCAGCAGCCTTGACAGTCCGGGGACAGCTTTCTTT. Translation: CASSLDSPGTAFF.

The chain has TRBV27 and TRBJ2-5, with D uncertain. The CDR3 has 13 amino acids. CDR1 and CDR2 (germline): MNHEY, SMNVEV (reference sequence). Trimming left V 6 bases short and J 3 bases short, with 11 bases between. In nucleotides, the CDR3 is TGTGCCAGCAGGGGGTGGGATAAAGAGACCCAGTACTTC. Translation gives CASRGWDKETQYF.

The rearrangement uses TRBV9 and TRBJ1-4; possibly TRBD1 for D (6 bases). The ends were cut back, 0 bases at V and 12 bases at J, with 12 bases in the middle. The CDR3 spans 13 residues. Germline lookup yields CDR1 SGDLS and CDR2 YYNGEE. This CDR3 reads CASSVDGQMELFF. CDR3 DNA: TGTGCCAGCAGCGTAGACGGACAGATGGAACTGTTTTTT.

The CDR3 DNA sequence: TGCAGCGCGGTTGGTTTTGGGGGGGAGATATCTGGCTACACCTTC. It yields the protein CSAVGFGGEISGYTF. The chain links TRBV29-1 to TRBJ1-2, with D perhaps matching TRBD1 (5 bases). The germline V gene encodes CDR1 SQVTM and CDR2 ANQGSEA. Trimming pared 7 bases from V and 7 bases from J, leaving 25 bases between. CDR3 length: 15 residues.

V is TRBV7-8 and J is TRBJ2-7; 9 nucleotides align to TRBD2. V was clipped by 2 bases and J by 3 bases; unmatched bases: 5. The CDR3 has 15 residues. Per the germline V gene, CDR1 is SGHVS and CDR2 is FQNEAQ. The CDR3 loop reads CASSLQTSGNYEQYF. In DNA, the CDR3 is TGTGCCAGCAGCTTACAGACTAGCGGAAACTACGAGCAGTACTTC.

The genes are TRBV21-1 and TRBJ2-4; the DNA was not compared with TRBD2, the D call given in the table. TRBV21-1 is marked as a pseudogene. The CDR3 extends over 15 amino acids. This CDR3 is CASGLDGTAKNIQYF. In nucleotides, the CDR3 is TGTGCCAGCGGTCTGGATGGGACTGCTAAAAACATTCAGTACTTC.

V is TRBV5-1 and J is TRBJ1-2, with TRBD1 matching over 7 bases. Germline CDR1 reads SGHRS; CDR2 reads YFSETQ. V shed 3 bases, J shed 4 bases, and the junction held 6 bases outside the gene matches. This CDR3 has 14 residues. The CDR3 here is CASSSTGEGYGYTF. The CDR3 coding sequence is TGCGCCAGCAGCTCCACAGGGGAAGGCTATGGCTACACCTTC.

The chain carries TRBV7-6 and TRBJ1-5; a weak D match, TRBD1 (5 bases). Deletions cut 5 bases from V and 4 bases from J, with 9 bases between. The CDR3 has 13 amino acids. Per the germline V gene, CDR1 is SGHVS and CDR2 is FNYEAQ. The CDR3 here is CASSLRQNQPQHF. The CDR3 DNA reads TGTGCCAGCAGCCTTCGACAGAATCAGCCCCAGCATTTT.

This clone has a single count. The chain links TRBV29-1 to TRBJ1-1; 10 bases align to TRBD1. The CDR3 is made up of 12 amino acids. CDR1 and CDR2 from the germline V gene are SQVTM and ANQGSEA. V lost 6 bases and J lost 5; bases outside the gene matches: 3. Here the CDR3 DNA reads TGCAGCGTCGACAGGGGGCGAACTGAAGCTTTCTTT. Its translation: CSVDRGRTEAFF. The complete variable domain, with remaining parts taken from reference TRBV29-1 and TRBJ1-1, reads SAVISQKPSRDICQRGTSLTIQCQVDSQVTMMFWYRQQPGQSLTLIATANQGSEATYESGFVIDKFPISRPNLTFSTLTVSNMSPEDSSIYLCSVDRGRTEAFFGQGTRLTVV.

This rearrangement joins TRBV4-2 to TRBJ1-4; D is possibly TRBD1 (5 bases). CDR3 length: 15 residues. Germline V gene sequence: CDR1 LGHNA, CDR2 YNFKEQ. V lost 1 base and J 6 bases, leaving 12 bases between the germline ends. CDR3 sequence (DNA): TGTGCCAGCAGCCAAGGGAGGCAAGGGGATGAAAAACTGTTTTTT. Its translation: CASSQGRQGDEKLFF.

V is TRBV27 and J is TRBJ1-2, with 9 bases lining up with TRBD1. The germline V gene has CDR1 MNHEY and CDR2 SMNVEV (reference sequence). The V and J ends lost 7 bases and 8 bases, in that order; junction bases with no gene match: 8. The CDR3 is 13 amino acids. CDR3 sequence: CASMDRGSQGYTF. CDR3 sequence (DNA): TGTGCCAGCATGGACAGGGGAAGCCAAGGCTACACCTTC.

The CDR3, as DNA: TGCGCCAGCTCCAACTCCAGAGGGGACACTGAAGCTTTCTTT. Protein product: CASSNSRGDTEAFF. The chain has TRBV10-1 and TRBJ1-1; D possibly corresponds to TRBD1 (5 bases). The CDR3 consists of 14 residues. The V and J ends lost 8 bases and 3 bases respectively, with 16 bases between them. CDR1 and CDR2 from the germline V gene are WNHNN and SYGVQD (reference sequence).

V usage is TRBV6-2 or TRBV6-3 and J usage is TRBJ2-7, with TRBD1 matching over 8 bases. The CDR3 is 15 amino acids. With V trimmed by 6 bases and J by 4 bases, 11 bases remained unmatched. Germline V gene lookup returns CDR1 MNHEY and CDR2 SVGEGT. The DNA of the CDR3 is TGTGCCAGCAGCCGCCTCGGACAGGGTACTTACGAGCAGTACTTC. It is translated as CASSRLGQGTYEQYF.

The chain has TRBV4-2 and TRBJ2-1; 8 bases agree with TRBD2. The ends lost 4 bases at V and 3 bases at J; junction bases unmatched: 8. Germline lookup yields CDR1 LGHNA and CDR2 YNFKEQ. The CDR3 is 16 amino acids. Here the CDR3 reads CASSPSAAGGYNEQFF. The CDR3 DNA is TGTGCCAGCAGCCCTTCTGCGGCGGGAGGCTACAATGAGCAGTTCTTC.

This chain connects TRBV28 to TRBJ2-1; tentative D call: TRBD2 (6 bases). V lost 7 bases and J lost 8, with 15 bases in between. This CDR3 region has 13 residues. Germline V gives CDR1 MDHEN, CDR2 SYDVKM. This CDR3 reads CASTLGGGDEQFF. The CDR3 coding sequence is TGTGCCAGCACTTTGGGGGGAGGCGATGAGCAGTTCTTC.

The chain combines TRBV5-1 with TRBJ2-7; 10 bases are a match to TRBD1. Germline-derived CDR1 and CDR2 are SGHRS and YFSETQ. CDR3 length: 15 residues. J lost 6 bases, V lost 0 bases, and 6 bases had no gene match. The CDR3 region is CASSLDGTGAREQYF. CDR3 DNA sequence: TGCGCCAGCAGCTTGGACGGGACAGGGGCGCGCGAGCAGTACTTC.

The chain is built from TRBV10-3 and TRBJ1-1; D unclear. Germline CDR1 ENHRY, CDR2 SYGVKD. Between the trimmed V and J ends, which lost 4 bases and 0 bases, there was a span of 9 bases. The CDR3 covers 14 residues. DNA for the CDR3: TGTGCCATCAGTGCGCGTGTGTTGAACACTGAAGCTTTCTTT. This gives the protein CAISARVLNTEAFF.

This chain joins TRBV6-5 and TRBJ2-1; 7 bases are a match to TRBD2. CDR3 length equals 15 residues. From germline, CDR1 is MNHEY and CDR2 SVGAGI. V gave up 4 bases and J gave up 0 bases; unmatched junction bases: 3. The CDR3 loop is CASSWGGSSYNEQFF. DNA for the CDR3: TGTGCCAGCAGTTGGGGGGGAAGCTCCTACAATGAGCAGTTCTTC.

The V and J genes are TRBV24-1 and TRBJ1-1; D possibly corresponds to TRBD1 (5 bases). V lost 2 bases, J lost 3 bases, and 9 bases lay in between. Germline V lookup: CDR1 KGHDR, CDR2 SFDVKD. This CDR3 has 14 amino acids. The CDR3 DNA sequence: TGTGCCACCAGTGATTCATCCAGGGACACTGAAGCTTTCTTT. The encoded protein is CATSDSSRDTEAFF.

V gene TRBV11-2 combines with J gene TRBJ1-1; D not resolved. The CDR3 has 14 amino acids. Trimming removed 5 bases from V and 1 base from J, with 11 bases in between. Germline values: CDR1 SGHAT, CDR2 FQNNGV. In DNA form, the CDR3 reads TGTGCCAGCAGCCCCACCTGGGGGAACACTGAAGCTTTCTTT. This translates into CASSPTWGNTEAFF.

This clone was observed a single time. CDR3 loop: CASSSPRDPGRDEAFF. The CDR3 DNA reads TGCGCCAGCAGCTCCCCCCGGGACCCAGGGCGTGATGAAGCTTTCTTT. V usage is TRBV4-1 and J usage is TRBJ1-1; perhaps TRBD1 as D (5 bases). The CDR3 is 16 residues long. CDR1 MGHRA and CDR2 YSYEKL come from the germline V gene. V lost 5 bases to trimming and J lost 7 bases, with 23 bases between them.

The CDR3 nucleotides read TGTGCCATCACGCCTGGACAGGGGCTTTCTGGGGCCAACGTCCTGACTTTC. Its protein is CAITPGQGLSGANVLTF. V gene TRBV10-3 combines with J gene TRBJ2-6; 9 bases align to TRBD1. Germline CDR1 and CDR2: ENHRY and SYGVKD. The CDR3 runs to 17 residues. The trim removed 7 bases at V and 1 base at J, leaving 8 bases unmatched.